This TCR beta chain was obtained from a study of brain metastases from non-small cell lung cancer. This table comes from immunoSEQ multiplex PCR, and its TCRdb copy is limited to in-frame clones, with some not included. The sample lists 1,500 to 2,000 clones; about 85% were seen once. Germline trimming cut 5 bases from V and 1 base from J; bases unmatched to any gene: 3. This CDR3 region has 14 residues. CDR1 is SGHRS and CDR2 is YFSETQ in the germline V gene. This sequence joins TRBV5-1 and TRBJ1-1; TRBD1 matches at 9 bases. The sequence came from a donor aged 40 or over with non-small cell lung cancer. Specimen: tumor-adjacent normal tissue. This CDR3 reads CASRTQGANTEAFF. The CDR3 DNA reads as TGCGCCAGCAGAACACAGGGGGCGAACACTGAAGCTTTCTTT.